This is a list of T cell receptor beta chains from one sample in a study of OX40 agonist ivuxolimab in advanced cancers. This table comes from immunoSEQ multiplex PCR, and its TCRdb copy is limited to in-frame clones, with some not included. The table shows 50,000 to 70,000 clones, with over 65% occurring only once. The sample consisted of CD4+ or CD8+ T cells sorted from blood, taken in a trial of the OX40 agonist ivuxolimab. The receptors stem from an adult with an advanced solid tumor such as melanoma, head and neck, liver or kidney cancer. Each CDR3 is given with its conserved first and last residue. Each record gives: V gene, J gene, clone size, D gene, CDR3 protein, CDR3 DNA. D genes are given only for firm matches. The size entry is marked missing in some rows and otherwise reads once, few, many or a size class.

TRBV11-2	TRBJ1-1	few	.	CASSSGPEAFF	TGTGCCAGCTCCTCCGGGCCTGAAGCTTTCTTT
TRBV11-3	TRBJ2-3	once	.	CASSLGAGADTDTQYF	TGTGCCAGCAGCTTAGGGGCGGGGGCGGACACAGATACGCAGTATTTT
TRBV11-2	TRBJ2-5	.	.	CASSLGGGLGPQYF	TGTGCCAGCAGCTTAGGCGGGGGCCTTGGACCCCAGTACTTC
TRBV6-5	TRBJ1-1	.	.	CASRATGLNTEAFF	TGTGCCAGCAGGGCGACAGGATTGAACACTGAAGCTTTCTTT
TRBV9	TRBJ1-1	.	.	CASSAGGGPDTEAFF	TGTGCCAGCAGCGCCGGAGGGGGGCCTGACACTGAAGCTTTCTTT
TRBV28	TRBJ1-2	.	.	CASSLYRAKSQPFF	TGTGCCAGCAGTTTATACCGGGCCAAATCCCAACCCTTCTTC
TRBV5-1	TRBJ2-7	.	.	CASSFPRDPYEQYF	TGCGCCAGCAGCTTCCCCAGGGACCCCTACGAGCAGTACTTC
TRBV7-9	TRBJ2-7	.	.	CASSLKTDTYEQYF	TGTGCCAGCAGCCTGAAGACAGATACCTACGAGCAGTACTTC
TRBV5-1	TRBJ1-4	once	.	CASSFQGLINEKLFF	TGCGCCAGCAGCTTTCAGGGTCTGATCAATGAAAAACTGTTTTTT
TRBV7-9	TRBJ2-3	few	.	CASSETTYSTDTQYF	TGTGCCAGCAGCGAAACGACCTATAGCACAGATACGCAGTATTTT
TRBV4-3	TRBJ2-5	.	TRBD1	CASSRGTGPRVDQYF	TGCGCCAGCAGCCGGGGGACAGGGCCGAGGGTGGACCAGTACTTC
TRBV27	TRBJ2-3	once	TRBD2	CASRTSIAGGYTDTQYF	TGTGCCAGCAGGACATCCATAGCGGGGGGTTACACAGATACGCAGTATTTT
TRBV18	TRBJ2-1	.	.	CASSPRLAGGAYEQFF	TGTGCCAGCTCACCACGTCTTGCTGGGGGGGCCTATGAGCAGTTCTTC
TRBV11-2	TRBJ2-7	.	.	CASSLEGYEQYF	TGTGCCAGCAGCTTAGAAGGGTACGAGCAGTACTTC
TRBV6-5	TRBJ2-7	.	.	CASRTGRNEQYF	TGTGCCAGCAGAACTGGGAGAAACGAGCAGTACTTC
TRBV18	TRBJ1-2	.	TRBD1	CASSRDREEYTF	TGTGCCAGCTCGCGGGACAGGGAGGAGTACACCTTC
TRBV19	TRBJ2-3	.	.	CASSGTGGSTDTQYF	TGTGCCAGTAGTGGCACCGGAGGTAGCACAGATACGCAGTATTTT
TRBV29-1	TRBJ2-7	.	.	CSVGRAAYEQYF	TGCAGCGTTGGAAGGGCAGCCTACGAGCAGTACTTC
TRBV7-2	TRBJ2-2	.	TRBD1	CASSFDPPGQGNTGELFF	TGTGCCAGCAGCTTCGACCCACCGGGACAGGGTAACACCGGGGAGCTGTTTTTT
TRBV7-6	TRBJ2-5	.	.	CASSQMVGTQYF	TGTGCCAGCAGCCAGATGGTAGGGACCCAGTACTTC
TRBV2	TRBJ1-1	once	TRBD1	CASSEQGGEAFF	TGTGCCAGCAGTGAACAGGGGGGTGAAGCTTTCTTT
TRBV9	TRBJ2-3	.	TRBD2	CASSVGASGGHTDTQYF	TGTGCCAGCAGCGTAGGAGCTAGCGGGGGGCACACAGATACGCAGTATTTT
TRBV5-8	TRBJ1-2	.	.	CASSLEPQAYGYTF	TGTGCCAGCAGCTTGGAGCCACAGGCCTATGGCTACACCTTC
TRBV19	TRBJ2-4	.	TRBD2	CASSIDRKLLAGSKNIQYF	TGTGCCAGTAGTATAGATCGTAAGCTACTAGCGGGGTCCAAAAACATTCAGTACTTC
TRBV18	TRBJ2-2	.	.	CASSPSLDSVRELFF	TGTGCCAGCTCACCCTCCCTCGACAGTGTCCGGGAGCTGTTTTTT
TRBV30	TRBJ1-2	.	.	CAWSGGGGGYTF	TGTGCCTGGAGTGGCGGGGGGGGTGGCTACACCTTC
TRBV10-3	TRBJ1-2	.	.	CAIGRTGNYGYTF	TGTGCCATCGGGCGGACGGGGAACTATGGCTACACCTTC
TRBV25-1	TRBJ2-1	.	.	CASSEGGGGSYNEQFF	TGTGCCAGCAGTGAAGGGGGAGGGGGCTCCTACAATGAGCAGTTCTTC
TRBV2	TRBJ1-2	.	.	CASSDIIAYYGYTF	TGTGCCAGCAGTGACATTATTGCCTACTATGGCTACACCTTC
TRBV7-2	TRBJ2-7	.	.	CASSPNSGYEQYF	TGTGCCAGCAGCCCTAATTCTGGCTACGAGCAGTACTTC
TRBV7-9	TRBJ1-5	few	.	CASSLGSGTKSQPQHF	TGTGCCAGCAGCTTAGGTTCAGGGACGAAAAGTCAGCCCCAGCATTTT
TRBV7-2	TRBJ2-7	few	.	CASSLQGGYGLEQYF	TGTGCCAGCAGCTTACAGGGAGGTTATGGGTTAGAGCAGTACTTC